These 27 T cell receptor beta chains were all obtained from the same sample, sequenced in a study of graft-versus-host responses after intestinal transplantation. These TCRs' antigens remain unknown. Method: immunoSEQ multiplex PCR; TCRdb's copy keeps in-frame clones and lacks some. In the table there are over 45,000 clones, about 90% of which are singletons. Sequencing was performed on unstimulated CD4+ T cells sorted from spleen or lymph node cells, taken before transplant. These receptors came from a human donor who was the organ donor for an intestinal transplant.

V and J are TRBV5-1 and TRBJ2-1, with 12 bases lining up with TRBD2. The V gene end was trimmed by 2 bases and the J gene end by 7 bases; junction bases not matched to a gene: 4. Germline CDR1 reads SGHRS; CDR2 reads YFSETQ. There are 15 residues in the CDR3. The CDR3 loop is CASSLLAGGTNEQFF. The CDR3 DNA is TGCGCCAGCAGCTTACTAGCGGGAGGAACGAATGAGCAGTTCTTC. The variable domain in full, completed from reference TRBV5-1 and TRBJ2-1, reads KAGVTQTPRYLIKTRGQQVTLSCSPISGHRSVSWYQQTPGQGLQFLFEYFSETQRNKGNFPGRFSGRQFSNSRSEMNVSTLELGDSALYLCASSLLAGGTNEQFFGPGTRLTVL.

The CDR3 nucleotides are TGTGCCAGCAGCTTAAACTACGGACAGGACTACGAGCAGTACTTC. It encodes CASSLNYGQDYEQYF. V and J are TRBV11-2 and TRBJ2-7; 7 bases line up with TRBD1. Germline V CDR1 and CDR2: SGHAT, FQNNGV. V lost 2 bases to trimming and J lost 3 bases; unmatched junction nucleotides: 7. This CDR3 comprises 15 residues. Filled out from reference TRBV11-2 and TRBJ2-7, the complete variable domain reads EAGVAQSPRYKIIEKRQSVAFWCNPISGHATLYWYQQILGQGPKLLIQFQNNGVVDDSQLPKDRFSAERLKGVDSTLKIQPAKLEDSAVYLCASSLNYGQDYEQYFGPGTRLTVT.

The rearrangement uses TRBV11-2 and TRBJ1-2; D gene unclear. In germline, CDR1 is SGHAT, CDR2 FQNNGV. The CDR3 covers 13 residues. V was trimmed by 0 bases and J by 8 bases, leaving 10 bases between them. Here the CDR3 DNA reads TGTGCCAGCAGCTTAGATCGGAGCGTCGGCTACACCTTC. Its translation: CASSLDRSVGYTF.

The chain has TRBV5-1 and TRBJ2-7; 8 nucleotides line up with TRBD1. The CDR3 runs to 15 residues. V lost 4 bases, J lost 6 bases, and 12 bases stayed unmatched. CDR1 is SGHRS, CDR2 YFSETQ, per germline. Written as DNA, the CDR3 is TGCGCCAGCAGCGGACCCTTTACAGGGGGTTTCGAGCAGTACTTC. Its protein product is CASSGPFTGGFEQYF.

This rearrangement joins TRBV6-5 to TRBJ1-4; a possible D gene is TRBD1 (5 bases). Germline V gene lookup returns CDR1 MNHEY and CDR2 SVGAGI. The CDR3 extends over 14 amino acids. Trimming took 5 bases from V and 8 from J, leaving 15 bases between them. In DNA form, the CDR3 reads TGTGCCAGCAGTCTTAAGGGGTTCGGGGAAAAACTGTTTTTT. The encoded protein is CASSLKGFGEKLFF.

The gene calls are TRBV14 and TRBJ2-3, with TRBD1 identical over 7 bases. Germline CDR1 SGHDN, CDR2 FVKESK. The length of the CDR3 is 17 residues. V lost 0 bases and J lost 4; bases outside the gene matches: 10. The CDR3 protein is CASSQDFETGSADTQYF. DNA of the CDR3: TGTGCCAGCAGCCAAGACTTTGAGACAGGGAGCGCAGATACGCAGTATTTT. The full variable domain, rest sourced from reference TRBV14 and TRBJ2-3, is EAGVTQFPSHSVIEKGQTVTLRCDPISGHDNLYWYRRVMGKEIKFLLHFVKESKQDESGMPNNRFLAERTGGTYSTLKVQPAELEDSGVYFCASSQDFETGSADTQYFGPGTRLTVL.

The V and J genes are TRBV6-1 and TRBJ2-1; possible D gene TRBD1, 6 bases. The V gene lost 8 bases and the J gene lost 2 bases, with 10 bases spanning the gap. The CDR3 runs 13 residues. Germline values: CDR1 MNHNS, CDR2 SASEGT. CDR3 loop: CASEHRAYNEQFF. The CDR3 DNA reads TGTGCCAGCGAGCACAGGGCCTACAATGAGCAGTTCTTC.

This chain connects TRBV19 to TRBJ2-1, with D perhaps matching TRBD2 (6 bases). The CDR3 runs 15 residues. Germline lookup yields CDR1 LNHDA and CDR2 SQIVND (reference sequence). Trimming shortened V by 2 bases and J by 9 bases, and 17 bases separated the two germline ends. The CDR3 nucleotides read TGTGCCAGTAGTATAATCGGCGGTCTGGAGGGTGAGCAGTTCTTC. Translating gives CASSIIGGLEGEQFF.

V is TRBV6-1 and J is TRBJ2-7, with D possibly matching TRBD1 (6 bases). This CDR3 region has 13 residues. The V gene lost 9 bases and the J gene lost 3 bases, with 15 bases spanning the gap. Looked up from germline, CDR1 is MNHNS and CDR2 is SASEGT. CDR3 residues: CASTGTWGYEQYF. In nucleotides, the CDR3 is TGTGCCAGTACCGGGACATGGGGCTACGAGCAGTACTTC.

V is TRBV4-1 and J is TRBJ1-1; weak D call: TRBD1 (5 bases). Germline loops: CDR1 MGHRA, CDR2 YSYEKL. CDR3 length equals 14 residues. Trimming removed 3 bases at V and 7 bases at J, with 15 bases between. In nucleotides, the CDR3 is TGCGCCAGCAGCCATACAGCAGGGAAAGGTGAAGCTTTCTTT. Amino acid sequence: CASSHTAGKGEAFF.

The rearrangement links TRBV28 to TRBJ1-1; D unresolved. V dropped 2 bases and J dropped 6 bases, with 10 bases sitting between them. The CDR3 covers 13 residues. CDR1 is MDHEN and CDR2 is SYDVKM in the germline V gene. The CDR3 is CASSLTHLPEAFF. In DNA form, the CDR3 reads TGTGCCAGCAGTTTAACTCATTTACCTGAAGCTTTCTTT.

This chain links TRBV28 with TRBJ2-2, with D perhaps TRBD1 (5 bases). The CDR3 spans 15 residues. V was shortened by 3 bases and J by 0 bases, with 8 bases between the two germline ends. CDR1 is MDHEN, CDR2 SYDVKM, per germline. The CDR3 bases are TGTGCCAGCAGTTTTTCCAGGGCGAACACCGGGGAGCTGTTTTTT. Amino acid sequence: CASSFSRANTGELFF.

The chain joins TRBV5-1 to TRBJ1-1; D might be TRBD1 (5 bases). V shed 0 bases and J shed 1 base, with 13 bases lying between them. Germline V gene sequence: CDR1 SGHRS, CDR2 YFSETQ. This CDR3 is 16 amino acids long. The CDR3: CASSLAQGSRNTEAFF. As DNA, the CDR3 is TGCGCCAGCAGCTTGGCCCAGGGCTCCCGGAACACTGAAGCTTTCTTT.

The V gene is TRBV2, the J gene TRBJ1-1, with TRBD1 identical over 8 bases. With V trimmed by 6 bases and J by 0 bases, 6 bases remained unmatched. Per the germline V gene, CDR1 is SNHLY and CDR2 is FYNNEI. This CDR3 has 15 amino acids. CDR3 sequence: CASRDDRGMNTEAFF. In DNA form, the CDR3 reads TGTGCCAGCAGAGACGACAGGGGCATGAACACTGAAGCTTTCTTT.

J is TRBJ1-6 and V is TRBV6-5; D gene unclear. The V end lost 3 bases, the J end lost 6 bases, and 6 bases lay between the germline ends. Germline lookup yields CDR1 MNHEY and CDR2 SVGAGI. This CDR3 comprises 13 residues. The CDR3 coding sequence is TGTGCCAGCAGTTATCAGTCTAATTCACCCCTCCACTTT. Translated, it gives CASSYQSNSPLHF.

The V and J genes are TRBV28 and TRBJ1-1; D unresolved. Germline CDR1 is MDHEN and CDR2 is SYDVKM. Trimming shortened V by 7 bases and J by 0 bases, and 12 bases separated the two germline ends. The CDR3 sequence is 14 residues long. The CDR3 sequence is CASKLPMLNTEAFF. DNA of the CDR3: TGTGCCAGCAAACTGCCGATGCTGAACACTGAAGCTTTCTTT.

This clone was detected once. This chain joins TRBV7-2 and TRBJ1-1; a possible D gene is TRBD1 (5 bases). V was pared by 5 bases and J by 4 bases, with 11 bases between. Per germline, CDR1 SGHTA and CDR2 FQGNSA. This CDR3 contains 13 residues. In DNA, the CDR3 is TGTGCCAGCAGCCCACCCGGGGGCACTGAAGCTTTCTTT. Its protein product is CASSPPGGTEAFF. Together with reference TRBV7-2 and TRBJ1-1, the CDR3 gives the full variable domain: GAGVSQSPSNKVTEKGKDVELRCDPISGHTALYWYRQSLGQGLEFLIYFQGNSAPDKSGLPSDRFSAERTGGSVSTLTIQRTQQEDSAVYLCASSPPGGTEAFFGQGTRLTVV.

The CDR3, as DNA: TGTGCCAGCAGCCAAGGGGGCTGGGGGGGCCCCGGGGAGCTGTTTTTT. This translates into CASSQGGWGGPGELFF. This chain joins TRBV4-2 and TRBJ2-2; TRBD2 is a possible D gene (7 bases). The CDR3 spans 16 residues. Germline V gene lookup returns CDR1 LGHNA and CDR2 YNFKEQ. Trimming cost V 1 base and J 6 bases, with 15 bases left between them.

The chain uses TRBV28 and TRBJ2-7; 10 bases fit TRBD1. V was clipped by 7 bases and J by 5 bases; unmatched bases: 14. Germline V lookup: CDR1 MDHEN, CDR2 SYDVKM. CDR3 length: 16 amino acids. The CDR3 reads CASIPSGTGVYNEQYF. The CDR3 bases are TGTGCCAGCATCCCGTCCGGGACAGGGGTTTACAACGAGCAGTACTTC.

The chain employs TRBV5-1 and TRBJ1-2, with 7 bases matching TRBD1. Germline values: CDR1 SGHRS, CDR2 YFSETQ. The CDR3 has 13 residues. V shed 5 bases, J shed 6 bases, and the junction held 7 bases outside the gene matches. This CDR3 is CASRDRQGHGYTF. CDR3 DNA sequence: TGCGCCAGCAGGGACAGACAGGGCCATGGCTACACCTTC.

V is TRBV27 and J is TRBJ2-5; 8 bases fit TRBD2. Per the germline V gene, CDR1 is MNHEY and CDR2 is SMNVEV (reference sequence). The V gene end was trimmed by 2 bases and the J gene end by 1 base; junction bases not matched to a gene: 3. The CDR3 runs 15 residues. CDR3 region: CASSLKRGLQETQYF. In DNA, the CDR3 is TGTGCCAGCAGTTTAAAGCGGGGGCTCCAAGAGACCCAGTACTTC.

This chain connects TRBV10-2 to TRBJ2-2, with 9 bases that match TRBD1. The CDR3 runs 15 residues. V lost 4 bases to trimming and J lost 7 bases; unmatched junction nucleotides: 7. Germline loops: CDR1 WSHSY, CDR2 SAAADI. DNA of the CDR3: TGCGCCAGCAGTGTACAGGGGGCGCAGGGCGGGGAGCTGTTTTTT. Translated, it gives CASSVQGAQGGELFF.

The rearrangement links TRBV5-1 to TRBJ2-3, with 10 nucleotides matching TRBD1. The germline V gene has CDR1 SGHRS and CDR2 YFSETQ. V lost 4 bases to trimming and J lost 2 bases; unmatched junction nucleotides: 10. The CDR3 has 17 amino acids. The chain's CDR3 is CASSLGQGLRSTDTQYF. The DNA for the CDR3 is TGCGCCAGCAGCCTGGGACAGGGGTTGAGGTCCACAGATACGCAGTATTTT.

The V and J genes are TRBV13 and TRBJ2-7; D is ambiguous. Trimming pared 1 base from V and 3 bases from J, leaving 4 bases between. This CDR3 comprises 12 residues. The germline CDR1 and CDR2 sequences are PRHDT and FYEKMQ (reference sequence). The CDR3 spells CASSLAGYEQYF. The CDR3 DNA follows: TGTGCCAGCAGCTTAGCGGGCTACGAGCAGTACTTC.

For this clone: Distinct nucleotide sequences in the sample also encode this CDR3. The chain joins TRBV2 to TRBJ2-3; 10 nucleotides line up with TRBD2. Germline CDR1 is SNHLY and CDR2 is FYNNEI. V was clipped by 1 base and J by 10 bases; unmatched bases: 11. CDR3 length: 16 residues. In DNA form, the CDR3 reads TGTGCCAGCAGTGAAGACACAGCGGGGGGGCCCTCGTCGCAGTATTTT. Residues: CASSEDTAGGPSSQYF.

The rearrangement joins TRBV6-4 to TRBJ1-1; 9 bases line up with TRBD1. Germline V gives CDR1 MRHNA, CDR2 SNTAGT. The CDR3 totals 14 residues. Trimming removed 7 bases from V and 7 bases from J; junction bases left unmatched: 10. The CDR3 coding sequence is TGTGCCAGCACTCCTAATCCGGGACAGGGTGAAGCTTTCTTT. Translation gives CASTPNPGQGEAFF.

The rearrangement joins TRBV28 to TRBJ2-7, with TRBD2 matching 8 bases. This CDR3 is 15 amino acids long. From germline, CDR1 is MDHEN and CDR2 SYDVKM. After removal of 7 bases from V and 4 bases from J, the junction contained 12 bases not matched to a gene. The CDR3 nucleotides read TGTGCCAGCAAGTCTGGGGCGGGCGGGGGGTACGAGCAGTACTTC. As protein: CASKSGAGGGYEQYF.